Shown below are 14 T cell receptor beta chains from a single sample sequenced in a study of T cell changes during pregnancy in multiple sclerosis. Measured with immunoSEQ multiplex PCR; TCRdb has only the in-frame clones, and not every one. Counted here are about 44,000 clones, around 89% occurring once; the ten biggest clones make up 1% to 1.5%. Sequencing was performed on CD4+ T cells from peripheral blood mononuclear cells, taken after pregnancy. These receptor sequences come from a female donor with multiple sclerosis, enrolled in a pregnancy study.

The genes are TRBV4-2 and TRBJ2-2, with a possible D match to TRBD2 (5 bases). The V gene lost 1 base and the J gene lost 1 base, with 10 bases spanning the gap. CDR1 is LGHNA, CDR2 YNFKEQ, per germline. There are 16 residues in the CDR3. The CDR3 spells CASSQGSGKNTGELFF. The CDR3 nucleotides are TGTGCCAGCAGCCAAGGGTCGGGGAAGAACACCGGGGAGCTGTTTTTT.

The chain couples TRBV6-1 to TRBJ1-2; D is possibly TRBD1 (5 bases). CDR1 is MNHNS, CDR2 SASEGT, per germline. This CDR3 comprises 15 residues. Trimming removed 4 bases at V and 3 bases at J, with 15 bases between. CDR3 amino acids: CASSVDSRYHYGYTF. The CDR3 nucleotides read TGTGCCAGCAGTGTTGACAGCCGGTATCACTATGGCTACACCTTC.

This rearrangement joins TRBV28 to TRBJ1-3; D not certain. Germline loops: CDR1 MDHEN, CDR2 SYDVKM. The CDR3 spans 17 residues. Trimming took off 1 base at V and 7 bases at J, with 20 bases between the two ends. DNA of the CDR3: TGTGCCAGCAGTTTATTTCCGGATGGACGAGCGGGTAACACCATATATTTT. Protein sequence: CASSLFPDGRAGNTIYF. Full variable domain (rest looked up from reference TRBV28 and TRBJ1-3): DVKVTQSSRYLVKRTGEKVFLECVQDMDHENMFWYRQDPGLGLRLIYFSYDVKMKEKGDIPEGYSVSREKKERFSLILESASTNQTSMYLCASSLFPDGRAGNTIYFGEGSWLTVV.

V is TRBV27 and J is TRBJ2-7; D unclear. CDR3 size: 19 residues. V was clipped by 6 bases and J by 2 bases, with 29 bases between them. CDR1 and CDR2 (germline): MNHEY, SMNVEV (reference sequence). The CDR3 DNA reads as TGTGCCAGCAGCCTCATATACCCCCTGCTCCTATCTAAAACCTACGAGCAGTACTTC. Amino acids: CASSLIYPLLLSKTYEQYF.

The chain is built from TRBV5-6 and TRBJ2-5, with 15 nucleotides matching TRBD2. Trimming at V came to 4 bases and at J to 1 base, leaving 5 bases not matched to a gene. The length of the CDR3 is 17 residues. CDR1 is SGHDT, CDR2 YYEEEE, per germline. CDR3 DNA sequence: TGTGCCAGCAGCCCGGGACTAGCGGGAGGCCCCCAAGAGACCCAGTACTTC. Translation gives CASSPGLAGGPQETQYF.

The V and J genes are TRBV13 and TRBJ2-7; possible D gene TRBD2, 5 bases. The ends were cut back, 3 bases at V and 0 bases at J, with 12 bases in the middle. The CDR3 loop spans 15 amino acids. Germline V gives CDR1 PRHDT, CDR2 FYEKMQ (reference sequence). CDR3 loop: CASSFGRVLSYEQYF. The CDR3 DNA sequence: TGTGCCAGCAGCTTTGGGCGGGTGCTCTCCTACGAGCAGTACTTC.

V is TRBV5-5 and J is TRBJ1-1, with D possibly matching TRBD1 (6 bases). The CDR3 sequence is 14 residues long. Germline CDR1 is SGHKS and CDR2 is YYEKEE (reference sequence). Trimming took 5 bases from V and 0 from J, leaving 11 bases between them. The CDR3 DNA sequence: TGTGCCAGCAGAAGGACAGAAATGAACACTGAAGCTTTCTTT. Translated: CASRRTEMNTEAFF.

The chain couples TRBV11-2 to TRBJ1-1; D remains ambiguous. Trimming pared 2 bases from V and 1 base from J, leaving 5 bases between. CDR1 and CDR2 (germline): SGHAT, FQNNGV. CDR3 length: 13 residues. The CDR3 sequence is CASSLKRNTEAFF. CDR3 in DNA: TGTGCCAGCAGCTTAAAGAGGAACACTGAAGCTTTCTTT.

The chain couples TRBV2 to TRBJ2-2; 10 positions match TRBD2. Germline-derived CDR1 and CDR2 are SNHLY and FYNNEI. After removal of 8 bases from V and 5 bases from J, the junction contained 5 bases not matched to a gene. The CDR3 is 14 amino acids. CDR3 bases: TGTGCCAGCTGGAGCGGGAGGGGTACCGGGGAGCTGTTTTTT. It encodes CASWSGRGTGELFF.

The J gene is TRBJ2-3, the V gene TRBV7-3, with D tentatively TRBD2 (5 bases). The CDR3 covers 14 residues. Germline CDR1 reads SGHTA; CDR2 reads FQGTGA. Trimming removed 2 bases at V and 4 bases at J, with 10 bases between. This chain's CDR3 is CASSLEGSPDTQYF. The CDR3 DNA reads TGTGCCAGCAGCTTAGAGGGAAGTCCAGATACGCAGTATTTT.

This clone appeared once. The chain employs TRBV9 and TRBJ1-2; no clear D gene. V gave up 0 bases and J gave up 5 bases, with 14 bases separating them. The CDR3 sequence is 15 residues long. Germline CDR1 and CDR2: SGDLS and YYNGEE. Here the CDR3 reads CASSVASQSYYGYTF. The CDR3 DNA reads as TGTGCCAGCAGCGTAGCCTCTCAGTCTTATTATGGCTACACCTTC.

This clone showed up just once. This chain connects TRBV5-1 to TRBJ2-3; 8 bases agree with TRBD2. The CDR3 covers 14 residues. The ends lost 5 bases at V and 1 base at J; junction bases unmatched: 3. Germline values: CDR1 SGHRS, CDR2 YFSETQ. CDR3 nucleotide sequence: TGCGCCAGCAGTGCGGGAGGCCGCACAGATACGCAGTATTTT. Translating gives CASSAGGRTDTQYF. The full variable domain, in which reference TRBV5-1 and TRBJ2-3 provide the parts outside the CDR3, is KAGVTQTPRYLIKTRGQQVTLSCSPISGHRSVSWYQQTPGQGLQFLFEYFSETQRNKGNFPGRFSGRQFSNSRSEMNVSTLELGDSALYLCASSAGGRTDTQYFGPGTRLTVL.

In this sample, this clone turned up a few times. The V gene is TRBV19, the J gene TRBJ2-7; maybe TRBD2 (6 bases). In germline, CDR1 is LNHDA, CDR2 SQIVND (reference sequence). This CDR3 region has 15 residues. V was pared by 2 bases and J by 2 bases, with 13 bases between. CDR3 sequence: CASSILASTTYEQYF. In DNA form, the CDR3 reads TGTGCCAGTAGTATACTAGCGTCTACCACCTACGAGCAGTACTTC.

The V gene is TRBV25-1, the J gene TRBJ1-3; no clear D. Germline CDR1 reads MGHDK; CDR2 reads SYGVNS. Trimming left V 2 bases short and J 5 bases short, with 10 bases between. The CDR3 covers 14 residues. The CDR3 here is CASSEADLRNTIYF. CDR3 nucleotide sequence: TGTGCCAGCAGTGAAGCGGACTTGAGAAACACCATATATTTT.